This is a list of T cell receptor beta chains from one sample in a study of T cell repertoires in cytomegalovirus infection. TCRdb used MiXCR to reprocess the reads, holding one entry per CDR3 protein. The data contain under 600,000 distinct CDR3 sequences, 16% of them singletons. The sample comprised CD8+ T cells from PBMCs. Receptor source: a human donor in good health (CMV status not recorded). Some clones in this sample may be carry-over from other donors' samples. Both conserved end residues are part of each CDR3. D genes are given only for firm matches. The size field is filled for only some rows; it gives once, few, many or a size class.

j_call,clone_size,v_call,d_call,cdr3_aa,cdr3_nt
TRBJ1-5,few,TRBV19,TRBD1,CASRDRGPDQPQHF,TGTGCCAGTAGGGACAGGGGGCCTGATCAGCCCCAGCATTTT
TRBJ2-7,NA,TRBV5-1,NA,CASSFSVNYEQYF,TGCGCCAGCAGCTTTTCCGTAAACTACGAGCAGTACTTC
TRBJ2-7,few,TRBV28,TRBD2,CASSPLAGNSYEQYF,TGTGCCAGCAGCCCACTAGCGGGAAACTCCTACGAGCAGTACTTC
TRBJ2-1,many,TRBV7-3,NA,CASSLGGTDEQFF,TGTGCCAGCAGCTTGGGAGGTACCGATGAGCAGTTCTTC
TRBJ2-1,many,TRBV12-3/TRBV12-4,TRBD2,CASSFPSGITSSYNEQFF,TGTGCCAGCAGTTTCCCTAGCGGGATTACTAGCTCCTACAATGAGCAGTTCTTC
TRBJ1-4,few,TRBV4-1,NA,CASSQARSNEKLFF,TGCGCCAGCAGCCAAGCGAGGAGTAATGAAAAACTGTTTTTT
TRBJ2-2,many,TRBV7-9,NA,CASSLTLGTGELFF,TGTGCCAGCAGTCTTACTCTGGGGACCGGGGAGCTGTTTTTT
TRBJ2-2,many,TRBV12-3/TRBV12-4,TRBD2,CASSFPQRGGFGELFF,TGTGCCAGCAGTTTTCCCCAGCGGGGGGGGTTCGGGGAGCTGTTTTTT
TRBJ2-1,few,TRBV20-1,NA,CSARDTDRLLEQFF,TGCAGTGCTAGAGATACCGACAGGCTATTGGAGCAGTTCTTC
TRBJ1-5,NA,TRBV15,TRBD1,CATSRVDRAAQHF,TGTGCCACCAGCAGAGTCGACAGGGCGGCCCAGCATTTT
TRBJ1-1,many,TRBV7-8,NA,CASSFLRDMNTEAFF,TGTGCCAGCAGCTTTCTACGGGACATGAACACTGAAGCTTTCTTT
TRBJ1-1,many,TRBV5-5,NA,CASSLNMPAVIAFF,TGTGCCAGCAGCTTGAATATGCCCGCAGTAATTGCTTTCTTT
TRBJ1-1,many,TRBV2,NA,CASNNEGALYTEAFF,TGTGCCAGCAACAACGAGGGCGCGTTGTACACTGAAGCTTTCTTT
TRBJ2-1,many,TRBV6-6,NA,CASSSEYNEQFF,TGTGCCAGCAGTTCCGAGTACAATGAGCAGTTCTTC
TRBJ1-2,NA,TRBV4-1,NA,CASSPPLGGANGYTF,TGCGCCAGCAGCCCCCCCTTGGGGGGGGCCAATGGCTACACCTTC
TRBJ2-5,many,TRBV7-6,TRBD2,CASSLTSGAQETQYF,TGTGCCAGCAGCTTGACTAGCGGGGCGCAAGAGACCCAGTACTTC
TRBJ1-1,NA,TRBV6-5,NA,CASSSVQEHTEAFF,TGTGCCAGCAGTTCCGTACAGGAACATACTGAAGCTTTCTTT
TRBJ1-1,NA,TRBV6-1,NA,CASCPQGAPEAFF,TGTGCCAGTTGTCCTCAGGGTGCCCCTGAAGCTTTCTTT
TRBJ2-3,NA,TRBV7-3,NA,CASSTESVDTQYF,TGTGCCAGCAGCACTGAGAGCGTAGATACGCAGTATTTT
TRBJ2-1,many,TRBV7-8,TRBD1,CASSTKGQGYYNEQFF,TGTGCCAGCAGCACCAAGGGACAGGGGTATTACAATGAGCAGTTCTTC
TRBJ2-7,many,TRBV7-9,NA,CASSSTGKVAYEQYF,TGTGCCAGCAGCTCAACAGGGAAGGTCGCCTACGAGCAGTACTTC
TRBJ2-4,many,TRBV7-8,NA,CASSSPPNGGKNIQYF,TGTGCCAGCAGCTCCCCCCCTAACGGAGGGAAAAACATTCAGTACTTC
TRBJ2-1,NA,TRBV19,NA,CASSISANSRQFF,TGTGCCAGTAGTATTTCCGCAAACTCAAGGCAGTTCTTC
TRBJ1-1,few,TRBV20-1,NA,CSPTEAFF,TGCAGTCCCACTGAAGCTTTCTTT
TRBJ1-2,NA,TRBV6-5,NA,CASSEFGGGEGYTF,TGTGCCAGCAGTGAATTCGGGGGCGGAGAAGGCTACACCTTC
TRBJ2-7,many,TRBV11-1,TRBD1,CASSFRTGSADEQYF,TGTGCCAGCAGCTTCCGGACAGGGTCGGCGGACGAGCAGTACTTC
TRBJ2-2,few,TRBV20-1,TRBD2,CSAITSGANTGELFF,TGCAGTGCGATTACTAGCGGGGCTAACACCGGGGAGCTGTTTTTT
TRBJ2-1,many,TRBV7-3,NA,CASSPPTTALFRNEQFF,TGTGCCAGCAGCCCTCCCACGACAGCTCTCTTCCGGAATGAGCAGTTCTTC
TRBJ1-1,few,TRBV9,NA,CASSVEGRNTEAFF,TGTGCCAGCAGCGTAGAGGGAAGGAACACTGAAGCTTTCTTT
TRBJ2-1,few,TRBV4-2,TRBD2,CASSETTSSNEQFF,TGTGCCAGCAGCGAAACGACTAGCTCCAATGAGCAGTTCTTC
TRBJ1-3,NA,TRBV20-1,NA,CSARDGAGGLEGNTIYF,TGCAGTGCTAGAGATGGGGCAGGCGGCCTAGAGGGAAACACCATATATTTT
TRBJ1-4,few,TRBV7-9,NA,CASSPGELNEKLFF,TGTGCCAGCAGCCCGGGGGAGCTAAATGAAAAACTGTTTTTT
TRBJ2-6,many,TRBV7-8,NA,CASSLVGANVLTF,TGTGCCAGCAGCTTGGTTGGGGCCAACGTCCTGACTTTC
TRBJ2-1,many,TRBV10-3,TRBD2,CAISGLAGENEQFF,TGTGCCATCAGCGGACTAGCGGGAGAAAATGAGCAGTTCTTC
TRBJ1-1,many,TRBV5-4,NA,CASSLAGRTEAFF,TGTGCCAGCAGCTTAGCAGGTCGGACTGAAGCTTTCTTT
TRBJ2-7,many,TRBV11-2,TRBD1,CASSFGQGAAYEQYF,TGTGCCAGCAGCTTCGGACAGGGGGCCGCCTACGAGCAGTACTTC
TRBJ1-4,NA,TRBV27,NA,CASPSYEKLFF,TGTGCCAGCCCGTCCTATGAAAAACTGTTTTTT
TRBJ1-2,few,TRBV27,NA,CASSFFPGAGYGYTF,TGTGCCAGCAGTTTTTTCCCAGGGGCGGGGTATGGCTACACCTTC
TRBJ2-1,many,TRBV12-3/TRBV12-4,NA,CASSLGRSRSYNEQFF,TGTGCCAGCAGTTTAGGGCGGAGCCGCTCCTACAATGAGCAGTTCTTC
TRBJ1-5,many,TRBV24-1,NA,CATSADSSNQPQHF,TGTGCCACCAGTGCGGACAGCAGCAATCAGCCCCAGCATTTT
TRBJ2-2,NA,TRBV7-6,TRBD1,CASSSGQGGGELFF,TGTGCCAGCAGCTCCGGACAGGGTGGCGGGGAGCTGTTTTTT
TRBJ2-5,many,TRBV7-6,NA,CASSLTLTDSETQYF,TGTGCCAGCAGCTTAACTCTTACGGATAGCGAGACCCAGTACTTC
TRBJ2-7,NA,TRBV10-2,NA,CASSELVGGYEQYF,TGCGCCAGCAGTGAGTTGGTAGGGGGGTACGAGCAGTACTTC
TRBJ2-7,NA,TRBV27,TRBD1,CASSTLPGQNYEQYF,TGTGCCAGCAGTACTTTGCCGGGACAGAACTACGAGCAGTACTTC
TRBJ1-2,few,TRBV29-1,NA,CSVEDRRSWHGYTF,TGCAGCGTTGAAGATCGGAGGAGTTGGCATGGCTACACCTTC
TRBJ1-2,many,TRBV12-3/TRBV12-4,TRBD1,CASRDRRANYGYTF,TGTGCCAGCAGGGACAGGAGAGCTAACTATGGCTACACCTTC